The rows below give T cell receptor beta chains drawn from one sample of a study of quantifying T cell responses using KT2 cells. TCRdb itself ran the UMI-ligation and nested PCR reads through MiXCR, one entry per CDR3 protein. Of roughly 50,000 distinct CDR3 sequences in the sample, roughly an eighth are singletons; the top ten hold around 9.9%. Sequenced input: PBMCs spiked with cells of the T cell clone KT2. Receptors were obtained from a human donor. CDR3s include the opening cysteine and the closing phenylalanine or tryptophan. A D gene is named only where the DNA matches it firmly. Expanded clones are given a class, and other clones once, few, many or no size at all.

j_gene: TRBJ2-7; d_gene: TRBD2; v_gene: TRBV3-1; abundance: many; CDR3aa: CASSQDVWSGSNEQYF; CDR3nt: TGTGCCAGCAGCCAGGACGTCTGGAGCGGGAGTAACGAGCAGTACTTC
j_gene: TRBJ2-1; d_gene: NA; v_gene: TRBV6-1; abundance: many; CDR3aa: CASSVGGGWGNEQFF; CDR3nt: TGTGCCAGCAGTGTAGGGGGGGGATGGGGAAATGAGCAGTTCTTC
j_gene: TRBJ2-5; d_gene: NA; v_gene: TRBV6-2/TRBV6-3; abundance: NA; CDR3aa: CASSVTLRGETQYF; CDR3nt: TGTGCCAGCAGCGTGACCCTGCGAGGGGAGACCCAGTACTTC
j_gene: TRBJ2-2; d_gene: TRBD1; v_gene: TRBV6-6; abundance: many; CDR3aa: CASSPASGQVRTNTGELFF; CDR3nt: TGTGCCAGCAGCCCGGCCTCGGGACAGGTTCGGACCAACACCGGGGAGCTGTTTTTT
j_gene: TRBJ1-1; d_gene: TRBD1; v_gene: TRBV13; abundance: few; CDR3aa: CASSFELTGGTEAFF; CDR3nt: TGTGCCAGCAGCTTCGAATTGACAGGGGGCACTGAAGCTTTCTTT
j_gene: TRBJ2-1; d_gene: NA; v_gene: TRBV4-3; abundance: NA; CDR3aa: CASSRPDHLGNNEQFF; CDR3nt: TGCGCCAGCAGCCGACCTGACCACCTCGGGAACAATGAGCAGTTCTTC
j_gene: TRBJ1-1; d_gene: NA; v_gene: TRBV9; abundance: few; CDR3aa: CASSPVNTEAFF; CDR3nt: TGTGCCAGCAGCCCGGTGAACACTGAAGCTTTCTTT
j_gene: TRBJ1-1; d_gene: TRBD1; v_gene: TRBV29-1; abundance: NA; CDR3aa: CSVTSYRDSTSEAFF; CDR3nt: TGCAGCGTCACCAGTTACCGGGACAGTACCAGTGAAGCTTTCTTT
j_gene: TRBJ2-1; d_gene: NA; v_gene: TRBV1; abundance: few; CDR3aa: CTSSLDEQFF; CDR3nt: TGCACCAGCAGCCTGGATGAGCAGTTCTTC
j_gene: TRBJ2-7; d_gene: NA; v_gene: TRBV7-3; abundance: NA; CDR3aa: CASSLRVASEQYF; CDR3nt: TGTGCCAGCAGCTTAAGGGTAGCGTCCGAGCAGTACTTC
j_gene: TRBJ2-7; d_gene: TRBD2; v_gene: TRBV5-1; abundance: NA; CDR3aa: CASSLLAGGAYEQYF; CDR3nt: TGCGCCAGCAGCTTGTTGGCGGGGGGGGCCTACGAGCAGTACTTC
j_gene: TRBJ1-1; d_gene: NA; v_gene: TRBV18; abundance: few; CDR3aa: CASSPGEFGTEAFF; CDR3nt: TGTGCCAGCTCCCCAGGGGAATTTGGCACTGAAGCTTTCTTT
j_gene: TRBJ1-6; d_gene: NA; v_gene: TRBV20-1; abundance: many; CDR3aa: CSARDLTGSYNSPLHF; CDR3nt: TGCAGTGCTAGGGACCTTACAGGGTCCTATAATTCACCCCTCCACTTT
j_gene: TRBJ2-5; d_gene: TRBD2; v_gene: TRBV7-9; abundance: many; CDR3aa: CASSSGAGDFVETQYF; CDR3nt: TGTGCCAGCAGCTCAGGCGCGGGGGATTTCGTGGAGACCCAGTACTTC
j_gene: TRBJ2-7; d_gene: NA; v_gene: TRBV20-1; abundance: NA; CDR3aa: CSAREVGGANEQYF; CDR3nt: TGCAGTGCTAGAGAGGTCGGAGGGGCAAACGAGCAGTACTTC
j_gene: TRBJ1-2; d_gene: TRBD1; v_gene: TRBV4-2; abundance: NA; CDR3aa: CASSQDGDRLDYGYTF; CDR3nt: TGTGCCAGCAGCCAAGATGGGGACAGGTTGGATTATGGCTACACCTTC
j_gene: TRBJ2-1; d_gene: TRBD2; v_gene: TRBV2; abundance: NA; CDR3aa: CARGLADSNEQFF; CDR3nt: TGTGCCAGGGGACTAGCAGACTCCAATGAGCAGTTCTTC
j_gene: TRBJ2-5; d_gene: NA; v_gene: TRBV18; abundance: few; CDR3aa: CASSNYQETQYF; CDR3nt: TGTGCCAGCTCAAATTACCAAGAGACCCAGTACTTC